This is a list of T cell receptor beta chains from one sample in a study of CD8 T cells in ankylosing spondylitis. TCRdb fed the 5' RACE reads into MiXCR, producing one record per CDR3 protein. The sample consists of 300,000 to 400,000 distinct CDR3 sequences, 20% of them appearing once. Sequences were obtained from blood, either unsorted or a sorted T cell fraction (not recorded which). All receptors come from a male donor with ankylosing spondylitis or in good health (not recorded which). The CDR3 runs from the conserved cysteine through the conserved F or W. The order of the fields is clone size, D gene, J gene, V gene, CDR3 protein, CDR3 DNA. A D gene is named only where the DNA matches it firmly. Clone size is shown for a subset of rows, as once, few, many or a class of expanded clone.

size: .
D: .
J: TRBJ2-1
V: TRBV12-3/TRBV12-4
CDR3: CASTTDMGIYNEQFF
DNA: TGTGCCAGCACCACAGACATGGGGATCTACAATGAGCAGTTCTTC

size: .
D: .
J: TRBJ2-3
V: TRBV5-1
CDR3: CASSLFSGTLADTQYF
DNA: TGCGCCAGCAGCTTATTTAGTGGTACTCTGGCAGATACGCAGTATTTT

size: few
D: .
J: TRBJ2-2
V: TRBV2
CDR3: CASSTRLDNTGELFF
DNA: TGTGCCAGCAGTACCCGTTTGGATAACACCGGGGAGCTGTTTTTT

size: .
D: TRBD2
J: TRBJ2-1
V: TRBV7-9
CDR3: CASSLDSGGLGNEQFF
DNA: TGTGCCAGCAGCTTGGATAGCGGGGGGCTGGGAAATGAGCAGTTCTTC

size: few
D: .
J: TRBJ2-3
V: TRBV27
CDR3: CASSLRPWARGTDTQYF
DNA: TGTGCCAGCAGTTTAAGGCCCTGGGCCCGGGGCACAGATACGCAGTATTTT

size: .
D: .
J: TRBJ2-2
V: TRBV7-9
CDR3: CASRKTLETGELFF
DNA: TGTGCCAGCAGAAAAACCCTAGAGACCGGGGAGCTGTTTTTT

size: many
D: TRBD2
J: TRBJ2-3
V: TRBV12-3/TRBV12-4
CDR3: CASSPLAGASTDTQYF
DNA: TGTGCCAGCAGTCCCCTAGCGGGGGCGAGCACAGATACGCAGTATTTT

size: .
D: .
J: TRBJ2-5
V: TRBV11-2
CDR3: CASSSPWGRKYQETQYF
DNA: TGTGCCAGCAGCTCCCCGTGGGGGAGGAAGTACCAAGAGACCCAGTACTTC

size: .
D: .
J: TRBJ2-7
V: TRBV12-3/TRBV12-4
CDR3: CASSFGPNSYEQYF
DNA: TGTGCCAGCAGTTTTGGACCTAACTCTTACGAGCAGTACTTC

size: .
D: .
J: TRBJ1-2
V: TRBV20-1
CDR3: CSAGDNNYGYTF
DNA: TGCAGTGCTGGGGACAATAACTATGGCTACACCTTC

size: .
D: .
J: TRBJ2-1
V: TRBV20-1
CDR3: CSASDPGGSYNEQFF
DNA: TGCAGTGCTAGTGACCCCGGGGGCTCCTACAATGAGCAGTTCTTC

size: few
D: TRBD2
J: TRBJ2-1
V: TRBV6-1
CDR3: CASNPTWTSGNEQFF
DNA: TGTGCCAGCAACCCAACGTGGACTAGCGGGAATGAGCAGTTCTTC

size: .
D: .
J: TRBJ2-5
V: TRBV12-3/TRBV12-4
CDR3: CASRLEWLETQYF
DNA: TGTGCCAGCAGATTGGAGTGGTTAGAGACCCAGTACTTC

size: few
D: .
J: TRBJ2-7
V: TRBV29-1
CDR3: CSVEQLYEQYF
DNA: TGCAGCGTTGAACAACTCTACGAGCAGTACTTC

size: few
D: TRBD1
J: TRBJ1-6
V: TRBV11-1
CDR3: CASSPQPTGAAYNSPLHF
DNA: TGTGCCAGCAGCCCGCAACCGACAGGGGCGGCCTATAATTCACCCCTCCACTTT

size: .
D: .
J: TRBJ2-1
V: TRBV19
CDR3: CASSGESYNEQFF
DNA: TGTGCCAGTTCAGGGGAAAGCTACAATGAGCAGTTCTTC

size: .
D: .
J: TRBJ1-1
V: TRBV30
CDR3: CAWSIMVTEAFF
DNA: TGTGCCTGGAGTATTATGGTCACTGAAGCTTTCTTT

size: few
D: TRBD1
J: TRBJ2-2
V: TRBV28
CDR3: CASMGQGPLSNTGELFF
DNA: TGTGCCAGTATGGGACAGGGACCCTTATCGAACACCGGGGAGCTGTTTTTT

size: few
D: .
J: TRBJ2-3
V: TRBV6-1
CDR3: CASSGEGAGTQYF
DNA: TGTGCCAGCAGTGGGGAAGGGGCGGGTACGCAGTATTTT

size: few
D: TRBD1
J: TRBJ1-1
V: TRBV9
CDR3: CASSVYGTGPLNTEAFF
DNA: TGTGCCAGCAGCGTATACGGGACAGGGCCCTTGAACACTGAAGCTTTCTTT

size: few
D: TRBD2
J: TRBJ2-3
V: TRBV12-3/TRBV12-4
CDR3: CASSGTSGDGDTQYF
DNA: TGTGCCAGCAGCGGGACTAGCGGGGATGGAGATACGCAGTATTTT

size: .
D: .
J: TRBJ2-2
V: TRBV12-3/TRBV12-4
CDR3: CASTPGNTGELFF
DNA: TGTGCCAGCACCCCGGGTAACACCGGGGAGCTGTTTTTT

size: .
D: TRBD1
J: TRBJ1-2
V: TRBV12-3/TRBV12-4
CDR3: CASTSTGDGYTF
DNA: TGTGCCAGCACCTCTACAGGGGATGGCTACACCTTC

size: .
D: TRBD1
J: TRBJ2-5
V: TRBV24-1
CDR3: CATSHRTGTGGMGETQYF
DNA: TGTGCCACCAGCCACAGAACCGGGACAGGGGGTATGGGGGAGACCCAGTACTTC

size: few
D: .
J: TRBJ2-6
V: TRBV11-2
CDR3: CASSFFKSNGANVLTF
DNA: TGTGCCAGCAGCTTTTTTAAAAGTAATGGGGCCAACGTCCTGACTTTC